This TCR beta chain is from a study of blood T cell repertoires in COVID-19. Overall study: Whether acute or convalescent, the COVID-19 samples came from the United States, Italy and Spain.

Sequencing used immunoSEQ multiplex PCR; TCRdb keeps in-frame clones, though not all of them. The repertoire includes 100,000 or so clones, roughly 90% of them detected once, and roughly 2.2% sits in the top ten. Germline V gene data show CDR1 as SNHLY and CDR2 as FYNNEI. The CDR3 runs 13 residues. V lost 9 bases and J lost 7; bases outside the gene matches: 6. Source material: peripheral blood. The sequence derives from a human donor with active COVID-19. The donor label of this sample is uncertain. V usage is TRBV2 and J usage is TRBJ2-2; 9 bases line up with TRBD1. The CDR3 spells CARRGQGSGELFF. In nucleotides, the CDR3 is TGTGCCAGAAGGGGACAGGGCAGCGGGGAGCTGTTTTTT. Looking up the rest from reference TRBV2 and TRBJ2-2 gives the full variable domain: EPEVTQTPSHQVTQMGQEVILRCVPISNHLYFYWYRQILGQKVEFLVSFYNNEISEKSEIFDDQFSVERPDGSNFTLKIRSTKLEDSAMYFCARRGQGSGELFFGEGSRLTVL.